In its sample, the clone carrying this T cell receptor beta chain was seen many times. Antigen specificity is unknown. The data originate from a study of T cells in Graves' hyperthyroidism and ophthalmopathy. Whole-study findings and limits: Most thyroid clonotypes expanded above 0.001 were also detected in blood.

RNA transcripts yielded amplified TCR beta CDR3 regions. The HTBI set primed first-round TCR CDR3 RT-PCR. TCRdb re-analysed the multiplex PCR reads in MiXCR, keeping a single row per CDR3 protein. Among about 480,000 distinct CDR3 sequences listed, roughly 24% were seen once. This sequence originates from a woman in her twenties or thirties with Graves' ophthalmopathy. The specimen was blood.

The CDR3 protein is CASSESSGVIYEQYF. CDR3 bases: TGTGCCAGCAGCGAATCTAGCGGGGTTATCTACGAGCAGTACTTC. The genes are TRBV13 and TRBJ2-7; 9 bases line up with TRBD2. Germline V CDR1 and CDR2: PRHDT, FYEKMQ (reference sequence). With V trimmed by 5 bases and J by 3 bases, 8 bases remained unmatched. The CDR3 length is 15 residues.